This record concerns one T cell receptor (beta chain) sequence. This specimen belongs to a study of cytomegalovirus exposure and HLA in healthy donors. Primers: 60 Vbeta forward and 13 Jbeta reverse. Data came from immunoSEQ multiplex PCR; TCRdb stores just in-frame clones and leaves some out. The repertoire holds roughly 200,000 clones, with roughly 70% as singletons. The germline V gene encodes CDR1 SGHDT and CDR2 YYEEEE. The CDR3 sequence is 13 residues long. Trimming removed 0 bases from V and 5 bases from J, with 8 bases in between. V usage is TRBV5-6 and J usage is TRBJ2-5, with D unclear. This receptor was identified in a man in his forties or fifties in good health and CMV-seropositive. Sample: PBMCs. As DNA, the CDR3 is TGTGCCAGCAGCTTGGAGCTACGGGAGACCCAGTACTTC. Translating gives CASSLELRETQYF.